A selection of T cell receptor beta chains follows, all from one sample in a study of T cells in localized non-small cell lung cancer. Generated by immunoSEQ multiplex PCR, the TCRdb table keeps only in-frame clones and is missing some. The repertoire holds 90,000 to 100,000 clones, with roughly 93% as singletons. Material: PBMCs, obtained before any cancer treatment. These receptors were collected from a woman between 40 and 69 years old with stage II squamous cell lung carcinoma. The CDR3 runs from the conserved cysteine through the conserved F or W.

cdr3_length: 14
v_call: TRBV11-2
cdr3_aa: CASARGDPTDTQYF

cdr3_length: 16
v_call: TRBV11-2
cdr3_aa: CASSLLGQSTNEKLFF

cdr3_length: 23
v_call: TRBV27
cdr3_aa: CASSLSRPPTSSTSGVGSYEQYF

cdr3_length: 18
v_call: TRBV7-9
cdr3_aa: CASSSSWTGGEGANVLTF

cdr3_length: 16
v_call: TRBV5-4
cdr3_aa: CASSFWRVKGNQPQHF

cdr3_length: 16
v_call: TRBV19
cdr3_aa: CASSMSGGWSNQPQHF

cdr3_length: 15
v_call: TRBV19
cdr3_aa: CASSRAANPGDTQYF

cdr3_length: 17
v_call: TRBV30
cdr3_aa: CAWSVSRTALSGNTIYF

cdr3_length: 12
v_call: TRBV10-1
cdr3_aa: CASSESWGEAFF

cdr3_length: 14
v_call: TRBV30
cdr3_aa: CAWSGGAGEYEQYF

cdr3_length: 14
v_call: TRBV4-2
cdr3_aa: CASSQERAEETQYF

cdr3_length: 15
v_call: TRBV5-3
cdr3_aa: CARSLRGPGPSEAFF

cdr3_length: 13
v_call: TRBV6-5
cdr3_aa: CASSYSPTYIQYF

cdr3_length: 18
v_call: TRBV5-1
cdr3_aa: CASSSGLAGASNTGELFF

cdr3_length: 14
v_call: TRBV7-2
cdr3_aa: CASSRTPMGGPQHF

cdr3_length: 16
v_call: TRBV18
cdr3_aa: CASSPEISQGNEKLFF

cdr3_length: 15
v_call: TRBV5-1
cdr3_aa: CASSLTSGSGETQYF

cdr3_length: 15
v_call: TRBV5-4
cdr3_aa: CASSMTGAYNSPLHF

cdr3_length: 12
v_call: TRBV7-9
cdr3_aa: CASRQNLGEQYF

cdr3_length: 16
v_call: TRBV4-1
cdr3_aa: CASSQVAASLNTEAFF